This paragraph reports one T cell receptor beta chain. This specimen comes from a study of blood T cells in healthy people across ages. The second PCR ran about 6 to 11 cycles with a sample-barcoded 5' primer and J-beta primers. Using its own MiXCR run on the 5' RACE reads, TCRdb lists one record per CDR3 protein. The top ten clones hold 7% to 9.5% of a sample with about 1.5 million distinct CDR3 sequences, approximately 40% of them seen once. CDR3 length: 11 residues. Between the trimmed V and J ends, which lost 5 bases and 11 bases, there was a span of 15 bases. The germline CDR1 and CDR2 sequences are DFQATT and SNEGSKA (reference sequence).

V and J are TRBV20-1 and TRBJ1-1, with D possibly matching TRBD1 (5 bases). The specimen sequenced was blood. The clonotype comes from a woman between 18 and 30 years old in good health. CDR3 loop: CSALRREGAFF. Written as DNA, the CDR3 is TGCAGTGCTTTACGCAGGGAGGGCGCTTTCTTT.